These T cell receptor beta chains were read from a single sample in a study of beta chain features in type 1 diabetes. Profiled with immunoSEQ multiplex PCR; TCRdb holds only in-frame clones, not every one. The sample shows 550,000 to 850,000 clones, 13% of them seen only once. Sequencing was done on a sample of naive CD4+ T cells from blood. The receptors derive from a man between 18 and 35 years old with type 1 diabetes. The CDR3 runs from the conserved cysteine through the conserved F or W. Fields, in order: V gene, J gene, CDR3 protein.

v_gene: TRBV2
j_gene: TRBJ2-3
CDR3aa: CASTLAAIITDTQYF

v_gene: TRBV5-6
j_gene: TRBJ2-1
CDR3aa: CASSYPDRAYNEQFF

v_gene: TRBV10-1
j_gene: TRBJ1-2
CDR3aa: CASSEGQGHGYTF

v_gene: TRBV29-1
j_gene: TRBJ1-6
CDR3aa: CSVQGTGGPLHF

v_gene: TRBV13
j_gene: TRBJ2-5
CDR3aa: CASSLESTLKTQYF

v_gene: TRBV6-5
j_gene: TRBJ1-3
CDR3aa: CASSYSTGPSGNTIYF

v_gene: TRBV4-2
j_gene: TRBJ2-1
CDR3aa: CASSQDLEGSYNEQFF

v_gene: TRBV10-3
j_gene: TRBJ1-5
CDR3aa: CATYHEGEPQHF

v_gene: TRBV7-9
j_gene: TRBJ1-1
CDR3aa: CASSLWGDTEAFF

v_gene: TRBV6-1
j_gene: TRBJ2-1
CDR3aa: CASSSTDINEQFF

v_gene: TRBV11-3
j_gene: TRBJ2-5
CDR3aa: CASSLGALAGRAQYF

v_gene: TRBV29-1
j_gene: TRBJ1-2
CDR3aa: CSVGTGINYGYTF

v_gene: TRBV30
j_gene: TRBJ1-6
CDR3aa: CAWSPSGNSPLHF

v_gene: TRBV2
j_gene: TRBJ2-5
CDR3aa: CATNAGSNPGQETQYF

v_gene: TRBV28
j_gene: TRBJ1-2
CDR3aa: CASSLSDGYTF

v_gene: TRBV20-1
j_gene: TRBJ1-1
CDR3aa: CSAAPNTEAFF

v_gene: TRBV30
j_gene: TRBJ2-1
CDR3aa: CAWMVGLADFEQFF

v_gene: TRBV7-9
j_gene: TRBJ2-7
CDR3aa: CASSFGTYSYEQYF

v_gene: TRBV18
j_gene: TRBJ2-6
CDR3aa: CASSGQEAKGANVLTF

v_gene: TRBV6-5
j_gene: TRBJ2-3
CDR3aa: CASSYRREGTDTQYF

v_gene: TRBV18
j_gene: TRBJ2-1
CDR3aa: CASSPNEGSDNEQFF

v_gene: TRBV6-5
j_gene: TRBJ1-5
CDR3aa: CASSPGQGEQPQHF

v_gene: TRBV30
j_gene: TRBJ1-1
CDR3aa: CAWSDPRTRLEAFF

v_gene: TRBV2
j_gene: TRBJ2-3
CDR3aa: CASSGASGRDTQYF

v_gene: TRBV7-3
j_gene: TRBJ1-6
CDR3aa: CASSPGTANNSPLHF

v_gene: TRBV29-1
j_gene: TRBJ2-3
CDR3aa: CSFPGQSTDTQYF

v_gene: TRBV5-4
j_gene: TRBJ2-2
CDR3aa: CASSRTSGESNTGELFF

v_gene: TRBV7-2
j_gene: TRBJ1-5
CDR3aa: CASSRGSGNQPQHF

v_gene: TRBV5-1
j_gene: TRBJ2-7
CDR3aa: CASSLPSLRQGFYYEQYF

v_gene: TRBV27
j_gene: TRBJ2-4
CDR3aa: CASSQWGGYENIQYF

v_gene: TRBV20-1
j_gene: TRBJ1-1
CDR3aa: CRATGSEAFF

v_gene: TRBV6-5
j_gene: TRBJ1-6
CDR3aa: CASSYSIMAGVRSLHF

v_gene: TRBV4-1
j_gene: TRBJ2-3
CDR3aa: CASSHRLAGGPTDTQYF

v_gene: TRBV30
j_gene: TRBJ2-3
CDR3aa: CAWTRITRATDTQYF

v_gene: TRBV29-1
j_gene: TRBJ2-5
CDR3aa: CSVYLETQYF

v_gene: TRBV5-1
j_gene: TRBJ1-1
CDR3aa: CASSVDRVGDTEAFF

v_gene: TRBV4-1
j_gene: TRBJ2-4
CDR3aa: CASSPGGGRAKNIQYF